The 25 T cell receptor beta chains listed next were all sequenced from one sample in a study of blood T cells in healthy people across ages. Primers used in a second PCR of roughly 7 to 12 cycles were a sample-barcoded 5' primer and a J-beta primer mix. A single record per CDR3 protein comes from TCRdb applying MiXCR to the 5' RACE reads. The repertoire consists of about 1 million distinct CDR3 sequences, with under 30% occurring once and the leading ten covering around 0.75%. The sample was also linked to a second study, of T cells of mothers and their children.

The sequencing input was blood. Receptor source: a girl between 2 and 10 years old in good health.

This chain links TRBV4-3 with TRBJ1-1, with D unclear. The CDR3 is 10 amino acids. Germline CDR1 LGHNA, CDR2 YSLEER. V lost 2 bases and J 6 bases, leaving 1 base between the germline ends. The CDR3 nucleotides read TGCGCCAGCAGCCAACCTGAAGCTTTCTTT. Protein sequence: CASSQPEAFF.

The chain combines TRBV5-1 with TRBJ1-5; D ambiguous. Trimming took 9 bases from V and 9 from J, leaving 19 bases between them. Germline-derived CDR1 and CDR2 are SGHRS and YFSETQ. The length of the CDR3 is 13 residues. The CDR3: CATPGGFTRPQHF. The CDR3 DNA is TGCGCCACCCCAGGTGGATTTACCAGGCCCCAGCATTTT.

The chain carries TRBV18 and TRBJ1-2; a weak D match, TRBD1 (5 bases). CDR3 length equals 14 residues. Looked up from germline, CDR1 is KGHSH and CDR2 is LQKENI. Trimming shortened V by 2 bases and J by 3 bases, and 10 bases separated the two germline ends. The CDR3 sequence is CASSPSGGHYGYTF. The CDR3 nucleotides are TGTGCCAGCTCACCATCGGGGGGTCACTATGGCTACACCTTC.

The chain has TRBV7-6 and TRBJ1-5; 10 bases map to TRBD1. The germline gives CDR1 SGHVS, CDR2 FNYEAQ. CDR3 size: 15 residues. V was clipped by 4 bases and J by 6 bases; unmatched bases: 6. The CDR3 is CASSSGQGSFQPQHF. The CDR3 DNA follows: TGTGCCAGCAGCTCGGGACAGGGGAGTTTTCAGCCCCAGCATTTT.

This clonotype was detected a few times. V is TRBV27 and J is TRBJ2-5; TRBD1 matches 11 bases. CDR1 is MNHEY, CDR2 SMNVEV, per germline (reference sequence). The J segment lost 4 bases and the V segment lost 6 bases, leaving 4 bases of the junction unmatched. The CDR3 consists of 14 residues. CDR3 DNA: TGTGCCAGCAGGGGGACAGGGGGTTCAGAGACCCAGTACTTC. Translating it yields CASRGTGGSETQYF.

Only a few counts were recorded for this clonotype. The chain recombines TRBV5-5 with TRBJ2-5; TRBD2 matches at 9 bases. The DNA end favors TRBJ2-7, so the J call may be wrong. The CDR3 spans 14 residues. Germline CDR1 reads SGHKS; CDR2 reads YYEKEE (reference sequence). The CDR3 nucleotides are TGTGCCAGCAGCTTGTGGATAGCGGGAGCCGAGCAGTACTTC. The encoded protein is CASSLWIAGAEQYF.

This clonotype was seen a few times. The chain links TRBV5-6 to TRBJ2-5, with TRBD2 as a possible D gene (6 bases). The CDR3 is 16 amino acids. Germline values: CDR1 SGHDT, CDR2 YYEEEE. V lost 2 bases to trimming and J lost 0 bases, with 14 bases between them. The CDR3 loop reads CASSFLRDLYQETQYF. CDR3 bases: TGTGCCAGCAGCTTTCTGAGGGACTTGTACCAAGAGACCCAGTACTTC.

The chain recombines TRBV3-1 with TRBJ2-3; 10 bases are shared with TRBD1. There are 16 residues in the CDR3. The J segment lost 0 bases and the V segment lost 5 bases, leaving 5 bases of the junction unmatched. Germline V gene lookup returns CDR1 LGHDT and CDR2 YNNKEL (reference sequence). The CDR3 DNA sequence: TGTGCCAGCAGCGGGGACAGGGGATCTAGCACAGATACGCAGTATTTT. Its translation: CASSGDRGSSTDTQYF.

The V gene is TRBV6-1, the J gene TRBJ2-5; D unresolved. The J call may not be correct, given that the DNA end is closer to TRBJ2-7. The CDR3 is made up of 13 amino acids. Germline CDR1 is MNHNS and CDR2 is SASEGT. Here the CDR3 reads CASTPPGTYEQYF. In DNA, the CDR3 is TGTGCCAGCACCCCCCCCGGAACCTACGAGCAGTACTTC.

This clonotype has only a few counts. The CDR3 nucleotides read TGTGCCAGCAGAGGGACAGGGAGAGAGACCCAGTACTTC. Protein: CASRGTGRETQYF. The rearrangement links TRBV28 to TRBJ2-5, with 9 bases lining up with TRBD1. The junction had 3 bases not matched to a gene; V was cut back by 6 bases and J by 4 bases. This CDR3 region has 13 residues. The V gene's germline CDR1 is MDHEN and CDR2 SYDVKM.

As concerns this clonotype: The conserved final phenylalanine or tryptophan is absent from the CDR3, which likely points to a read error. The V gene is TRBV7-9, the J gene TRBJ1-2, with 9 bases identical to TRBD1. Germline loops: CDR1 SEHNR, CDR2 FQNEAQ (reference sequence). The CDR3 length is 14 residues. The trim removed 6 bases at V and 9 bases at J, leaving 11 bases unmatched. The CDR3 loop is CASSTTGTGISYTL. CDR3 coding DNA: TGTGCCAGCAGTACGACCGGGACAGGGATAAGCTACACCCTC.

V is TRBV7-2 and J is TRBJ2-7; no clear D. The CDR3 is 16 residues long. The germline V gene has CDR1 SGHTA and CDR2 FQGNSA. The germline V and J ends were trimmed by 5 bases and 0 bases, with 17 bases remaining between them. CDR3 DNA: TGTGCCAGCAGCCTCCATGCACTACAGTTCTCCTACGAGCAGTACTTC. Protein sequence: CASSLHALQFSYEQYF.

A note on this clonotype: The germline gene is not matched at one end of the junction; a read error may be the cause. The gene calls are TRBV7-9 and TRBJ2-5; 8 nucleotides align to TRBD2. This CDR3 is 14 amino acids long. Per the germline V gene, CDR1 is SEHNR and CDR2 is FQNEAQ (reference sequence). CDR3 DNA sequence: TGTGCCAGCAGCCCCCTGGTCGGGGGGGAGACCCAGCACTTC. Amino acid sequence: CASSPLVGGETQHF.

This clonotype has a handful of counts. V usage is TRBV9 and J usage is TRBJ2-5; 7 nucleotides match TRBD2. With the DNA end fitting TRBJ2-7 better, the J assignment may be wrong. The CDR3 spans 16 residues. Germline values: CDR1 SGDLS, CDR2 YYNGEE. CDR3 in DNA: TGTGCCAGCAGCCCATACTGGGGGGGACCAAGGAACGAGCAGTACTTC. This gives the protein CASSPYWGGPRNEQYF.

The V call is TRBV7-9, the J call TRBJ1-2, with D possibly being TRBD1 (6 bases). Trimming cost V 8 bases and J 4 bases, with 14 bases left between them. CDR3 length: 13 residues. Germline V CDR1 and CDR2: SEHNR, FQNEAQ (reference sequence). The CDR3 spells CASGRTAGYGYTF. The CDR3 DNA reads TGTGCCAGCGGACGGACAGCCGGCTATGGCTACACCTTC.

This sequence joins TRBV4-1 and TRBJ1-2; D possibly corresponds to TRBD1 (5 bases). The CDR3 covers 18 residues. CDR1 and CDR2 (germline): MGHRA, YSYEKL. Trimming took 1 base from V and 4 from J, leaving 22 bases between them. The CDR3 is CASSQGLRDAPRGYGYTF. Here the CDR3 DNA reads TGCGCCAGCAGCCAAGGGCTCCGGGACGCCCCGAGAGGCTATGGCTACACCTTC.

This clonotype was found a few times. This sequence joins TRBV3-1 and TRBJ2-5; D is unresolved. V was cut by 7 bases and J by 3 bases, with 18 bases left in between. Germline CDR1 is LGHDT and CDR2 is YNNKEL (reference sequence). The CDR3 sequence is 15 residues long. The CDR3 loop is CASTTITGFEETQYF. The CDR3 bases are TGTGCCAGCACTACCATTACCGGTTTCGAAGAGACCCAGTACTTC.

At least ten counts were recorded for this clonotype. An end of the junction differs from the germline gene, which may be a read error. The chain links TRBV11-2 to TRBJ2-5; D unresolved. This CDR3 spans 12 amino acids. In germline, CDR1 is SGHAT, CDR2 FQNNGV. CDR3 nucleotide sequence: TGTGCCAGCAGCTTTTTTCAAGAGACCCAGTACTTT. Its protein product is CASSFFQETQYF.

The chain has TRBV11-2 and TRBJ2-4; D gene ambiguous. CDR1 is SGHAT, CDR2 FQNNGV, per germline. The CDR3 spans 15 residues. Trimming stripped 5 bases from V and 0 bases from J, with 11 bases between. The CDR3: CASSPPVKAKNIQYF. CDR3 bases: TGTGCCAGCAGCCCACCGGTCAAAGCCAAAAACATTCAGTACTTC. The variable domain in full, completed from reference TRBV11-2 and TRBJ2-4, reads EAGVAQSPRYKIIEKRQSVAFWCNPISGHATLYWYQQILGQGPKLLIQFQNNGVVDDSQLPKDRFSAERLKGVDSTLKIQPAKLEDSAVYLCASSPPVKAKNIQYFGAGTRLSVL.

This clonotype was seen repeatedly, ten times or more. V is TRBV29-1 and J is TRBJ2-7, with D hard to call. CDR1 is SQVTM, CDR2 ANQGSEA, per germline. The V and J ends lost 5 bases and 1 base respectively, with 9 bases between them. This CDR3 spans 12 amino acids. As DNA, the CDR3 is TGCAGCGTTACTACGGTTTCCTACGAGCAGTACTTC. Translation gives CSVTTVSYEQYF.

This clonotype was picked up one time. V gene TRBV3-1 combines with J gene TRBJ2-5; 9 positions agree with TRBD1. Judging by the DNA end, TRBJ2-7 fits better; the J call may be wrong. CDR3 length: 15 residues. The germline gives CDR1 LGHDT, CDR2 YNNKEL (reference sequence). The DNA of the CDR3 is TGTGCCAGCAGCCCCCGGGACAGGGTTTCGGGCGAGCAGTACTTC. It translates to CASSPRDRVSGEQYF.

The CDR3 sequence: CASSPQGTSGNTQYF. The CDR3, as DNA: TGTGCCAGCTCACCACAGGGTACTAGCGGAAATACGCAGTATTTT. V and J are TRBV18 and TRBJ2-3; 8 bases agree with TRBD2. Germline V gives CDR1 KGHSH, CDR2 LQKENI. V lost 1 base, J lost 7 bases, and 7 bases stayed unmatched. The CDR3 is 15 residues long.

This rearrangement joins TRBV12-3 or TRBV12-4 to TRBJ2-1; TRBD2 might be the D (5 bases). The CDR3 extends over 14 amino acids. V was trimmed by 1 base and J by 4 bases, leaving 8 bases between them. CDR3 DNA sequence: TGTGCCAGCAGTTTAGTAACGGGATACAATGAGCAGTTCTTC. Translating gives CASSLVTGYNEQFF.

The V and J genes are TRBV6-1 and TRBJ1-5, with D perhaps TRBD1 (5 bases). The CDR3 sequence is 15 residues long. CDR1 and CDR2 from the germline V gene are MNHNS and SASEGT. Trimming cost V 6 bases and J 4 bases, with 16 bases left between them. This CDR3 is CASRVTGLHNQPQHF. The CDR3 nucleotides are TGTGCCAGCAGAGTCACAGGTCTACATAATCAGCCCCAGCATTTT.

This chain uses TRBV5-1 with TRBJ2-5; a possible D gene is TRBD2 (6 bases). The CDR3 extends over 14 amino acids. The V gene lost 4 bases and the J gene lost 5 bases, with 15 bases spanning the gap. Germline CDR1 and CDR2: SGHRS and YFSETQ. The CDR3 sequence is CASSQDGGLETQYF. The CDR3 DNA reads TGCGCCAGCAGCCAGGACGGAGGGCTGGAGACCCAGTACTTC.